This T cell receptor beta chain was identified during a study of T cell repertoires in ileal Crohn's disease. Study details: About half of patients got postoperative therapy: approximately twelve thiopurines, approximately 18 anti-TNF. Overall study findings and caveats: Clonality above 26.8% at surgery always came with endoscopic recurrence.

Data came from immunoSEQ multiplex PCR; TCRdb stores just in-frame clones and leaves some out. The sample contains 9,500 to 12,000 clones, more than 65% of which appear only once. Germline values: CDR1 SGHRS, CDR2 YFSETQ. This CDR3 is 15 amino acids long. With V trimmed by 1 base and J by 4 bases, 6 bases remained unmatched. A word on this clone: Its antigen is undetermined.

The chain couples TRBV5-1 to TRBJ1-2, with 8 nucleotides matching TRBD1. The TCR comes from an adult with Crohn's disease. The sample consisted of ileal tissue. This CDR3 reads CASSLRTGRSYGYTF. CDR3 DNA sequence: TGCGCCAGCAGCTTGAGGACAGGGAGGTCCTATGGCTACACCTTC.